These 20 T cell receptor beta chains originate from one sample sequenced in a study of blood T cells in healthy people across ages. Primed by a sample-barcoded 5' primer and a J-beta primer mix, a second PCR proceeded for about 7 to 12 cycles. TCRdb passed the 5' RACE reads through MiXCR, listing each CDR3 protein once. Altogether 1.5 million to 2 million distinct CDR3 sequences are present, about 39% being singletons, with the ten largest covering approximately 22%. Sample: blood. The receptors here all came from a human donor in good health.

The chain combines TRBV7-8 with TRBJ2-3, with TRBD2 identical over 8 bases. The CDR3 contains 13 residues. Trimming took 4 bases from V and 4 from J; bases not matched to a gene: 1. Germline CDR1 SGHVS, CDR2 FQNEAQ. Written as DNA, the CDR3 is TGTGCCAGCAGCTCGACTAGCGCAGATACGCAGTATTTT. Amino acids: CASSSTSADTQYF.

CDR3 sequence: CASSSGGPGWGNYEQYF. CDR3 coding DNA: TGTGCCAGCAGTTCCGGAGGACCAGGATGGGGTAACTACGAGCAGTACTTC. The rearrangement links TRBV12-3 or TRBV12-4 to TRBJ2-7; TRBD2 might be the D (5 bases). Trimming cost V 4 bases and J 3 bases, with 22 bases left between them. CDR3 length: 17 amino acids.

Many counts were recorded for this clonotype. CDR3 sequence: CASSANEKLFF. CDR3 coding DNA: TGTGCCAGCTCTGCTAATGAAAAACTGTTTTTT. The chain uses TRBV12-3 or TRBV12-4 and TRBJ1-4; D remains ambiguous. Trimming shortened V by 8 bases and J by 3 bases, and 4 bases separated the two germline ends. The CDR3 extends over 11 amino acids.

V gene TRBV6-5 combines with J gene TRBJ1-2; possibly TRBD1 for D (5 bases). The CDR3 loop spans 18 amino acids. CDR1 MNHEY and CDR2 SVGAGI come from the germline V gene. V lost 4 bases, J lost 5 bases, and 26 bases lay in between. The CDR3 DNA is TGTGCCAGCAGTTCCACATCGGTCAAAGGGGCGTATTGGTATGGCTACACCTTC. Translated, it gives CASSSTSVKGAYWYGYTF.

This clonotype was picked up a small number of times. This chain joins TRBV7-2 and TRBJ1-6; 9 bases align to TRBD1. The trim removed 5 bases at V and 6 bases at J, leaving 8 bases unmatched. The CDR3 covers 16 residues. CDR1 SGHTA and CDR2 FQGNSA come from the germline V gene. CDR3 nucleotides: TGTGCCAGCAGCCCGGACAGGGGCGGAAGTAATTCACCCCTCCACTTT. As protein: CASSPDRGGSNSPLHF.

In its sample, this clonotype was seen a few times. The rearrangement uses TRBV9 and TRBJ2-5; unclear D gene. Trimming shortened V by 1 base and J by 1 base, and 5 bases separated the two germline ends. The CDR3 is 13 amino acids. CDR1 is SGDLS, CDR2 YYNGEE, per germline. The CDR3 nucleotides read TGTGCCAGCAGCGTAACACCCCAAGAGACCCAGTACTTC. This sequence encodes CASSVTPQETQYF. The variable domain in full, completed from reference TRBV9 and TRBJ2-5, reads DSGVTQTPKHLITATGQRVTLRCSPRSGDLSVYWYQQSLDQGLQFLIQYYNGEERAKGNILERFSAQQFPDLHSELNLSSLELGDSALYFCASSVTPQETQYFGPGTRLLVL.

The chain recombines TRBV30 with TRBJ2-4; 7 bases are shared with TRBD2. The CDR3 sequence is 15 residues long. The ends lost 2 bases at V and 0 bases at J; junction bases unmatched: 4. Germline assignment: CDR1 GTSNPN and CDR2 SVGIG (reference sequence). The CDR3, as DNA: TGTGCCTGGAGTTCTAGCGGACTAGCCAAAAACATTCAGTACTTC. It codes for CAWSSSGLAKNIQYF.

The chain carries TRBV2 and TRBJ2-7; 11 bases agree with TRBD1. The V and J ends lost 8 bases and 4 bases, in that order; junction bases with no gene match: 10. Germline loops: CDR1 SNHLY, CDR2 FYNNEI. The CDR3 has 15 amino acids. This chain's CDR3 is CASVTWDRGGYEQYF. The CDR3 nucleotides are TGTGCCAGCGTCACCTGGGACAGGGGGGGTTACGAGCAGTACTTC.

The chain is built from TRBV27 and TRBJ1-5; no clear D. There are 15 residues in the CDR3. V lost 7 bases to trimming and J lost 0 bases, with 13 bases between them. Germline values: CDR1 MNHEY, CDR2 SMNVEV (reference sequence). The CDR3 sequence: CASTLSGGSNQPQHF. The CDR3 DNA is TGTGCCAGCACCCTGTCAGGCGGTAGCAATCAGCCCCAGCATTTT.

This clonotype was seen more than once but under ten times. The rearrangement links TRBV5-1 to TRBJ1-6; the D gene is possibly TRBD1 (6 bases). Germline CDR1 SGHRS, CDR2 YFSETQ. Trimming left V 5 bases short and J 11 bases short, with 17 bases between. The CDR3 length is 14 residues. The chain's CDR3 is CASRDGQRTAPLHF. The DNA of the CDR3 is TGCGCCAGCAGGGATGGACAGAGAACTGCACCCCTCCACTTT.

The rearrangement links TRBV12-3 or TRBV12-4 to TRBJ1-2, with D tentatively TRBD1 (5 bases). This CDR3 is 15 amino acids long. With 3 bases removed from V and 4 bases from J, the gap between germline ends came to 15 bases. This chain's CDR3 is CASSFRGGGGYGYTF. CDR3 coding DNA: TGTGCCAGCAGTTTTCGGGGGGGTGGGGGCTATGGCTACACCTTC.

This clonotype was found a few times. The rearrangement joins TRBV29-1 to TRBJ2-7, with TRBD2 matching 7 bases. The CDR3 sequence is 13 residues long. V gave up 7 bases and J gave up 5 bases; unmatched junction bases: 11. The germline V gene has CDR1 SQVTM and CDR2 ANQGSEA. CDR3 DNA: TGCAGCGCCGGGGAGGGAAATTCCCACGAGCAGTACTTC. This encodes CSAGEGNSHEQYF.

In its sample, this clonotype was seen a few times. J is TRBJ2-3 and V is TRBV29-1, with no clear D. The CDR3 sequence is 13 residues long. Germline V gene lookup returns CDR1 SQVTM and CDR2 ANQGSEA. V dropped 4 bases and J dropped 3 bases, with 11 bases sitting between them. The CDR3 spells CSVVKGPTDTQYF. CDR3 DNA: TGCAGCGTTGTCAAAGGGCCGACAGATACGCAGTATTTT.

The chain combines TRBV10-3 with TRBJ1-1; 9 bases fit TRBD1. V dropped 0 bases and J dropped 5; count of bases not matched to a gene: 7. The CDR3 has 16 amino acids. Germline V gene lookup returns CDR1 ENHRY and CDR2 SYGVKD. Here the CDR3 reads CAISESGTGRYTEAFF. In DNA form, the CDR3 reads TGTGCCATCAGTGAGTCGGGGACAGGGAGGTATACTGAAGCTTTCTTT.

CDR3 sequence (DNA): TGTGCCAGCAGTCCCCGGACAAACTCCTACAATGAGCAGTTCTTC. It specifies CASSPRTNSYNEQFF. V usage is TRBV27 and J usage is TRBJ2-1, with a possible D match to TRBD1 (5 bases). Trimming removed 5 bases from V and 0 bases from J, with 11 bases in between. CDR1 and CDR2 from the germline V gene are MNHEY and SMNVEV (reference sequence). CDR3 length equals 15 residues.

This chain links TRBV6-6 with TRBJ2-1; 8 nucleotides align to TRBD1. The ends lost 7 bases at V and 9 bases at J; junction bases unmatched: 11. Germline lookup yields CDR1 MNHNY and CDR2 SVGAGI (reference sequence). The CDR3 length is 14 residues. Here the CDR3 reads CASTLSTGGTEQFF. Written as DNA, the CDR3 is TGTGCCAGCACCTTAAGTACAGGGGGAACTGAGCAGTTCTTC.

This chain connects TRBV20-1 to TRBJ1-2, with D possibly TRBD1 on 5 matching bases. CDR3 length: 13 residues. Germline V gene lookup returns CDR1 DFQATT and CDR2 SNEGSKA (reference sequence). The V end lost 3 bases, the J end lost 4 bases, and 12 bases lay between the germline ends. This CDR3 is CSARVGGPYGYTF. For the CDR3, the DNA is TGCAGTGCTAGGGTGGGGGGACCCTATGGCTACACCTTC.

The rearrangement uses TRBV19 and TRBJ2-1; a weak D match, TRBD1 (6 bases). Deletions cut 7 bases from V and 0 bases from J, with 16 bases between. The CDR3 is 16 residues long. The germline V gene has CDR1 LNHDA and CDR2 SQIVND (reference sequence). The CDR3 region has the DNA TGTGCCAGTACCGAATCGACAGGACACTCCTACAATGAGCAGTTCTTC. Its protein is CASTESTGHSYNEQFF.

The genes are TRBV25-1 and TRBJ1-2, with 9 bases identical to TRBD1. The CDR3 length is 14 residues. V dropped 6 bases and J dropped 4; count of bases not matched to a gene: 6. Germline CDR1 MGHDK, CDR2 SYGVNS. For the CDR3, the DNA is TGTGCCAGCAGGGGACAGGGCCTCTTCTATGGCTACACCTTC. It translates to CASRGQGLFYGYTF.

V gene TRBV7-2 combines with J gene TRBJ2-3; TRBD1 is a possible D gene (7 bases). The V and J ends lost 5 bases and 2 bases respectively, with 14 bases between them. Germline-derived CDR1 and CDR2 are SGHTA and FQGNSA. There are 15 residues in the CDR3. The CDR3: CASSPRQGLTDTQYF. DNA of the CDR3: TGTGCCAGCAGCCCAAGACAGGGACTCACAGATACGCAGTATTTT.